This T cell receptor (beta chain) is from a study of blood T cell repertoires in COVID-19. Unmatched junction bases numbered 2, after V lost 0 bases and J lost 9 bases. Germline V gene lookup returns CDR1 GTSNPN and CDR2 SVGIG (reference sequence). The CDR3 runs 11 residues. The table came from immunoSEQ multiplex PCR; TCRdb's copy has only in-frame clones and leaves some out. The sample includes some 93,000 clones, around nine tenths of them seen just once. This clonotype was sampled from a man aged 60-69 years with acute or convalescent COVID-19. The V and J genes are TRBV30 and TRBJ2-7; 7 bases map to TRBD2. Sequenced input: peripheral blood. The CDR3 DNA is TGTGCCTGGAGTGTACCGGGGGGGCAGTACTTC. It translates to CAWSVPGGQYF.